A selection of T cell receptor beta chains follows, all from one sample in a study of cytomegalovirus exposure and HLA in healthy donors. The data were produced by immunoSEQ multiplex PCR, yet TCRdb's version contains in-frame clones alone and is incomplete. The table shows about 130,000 clones, with 81% occurring only once. The sample comprised PBMCs. These receptors all stem from a woman aged 40 to 50 in good health and CMV-seropositive. Each CDR3 is given with its conserved first and last residue. A D gene is named only where the DNA matches it firmly. Part of the rows lack a size; the others show once, few, many or a class for expanded clones.

>TRBV2|.|TRBJ1-1|TRBD1|17
TGTGCCAGCAGTGAAATTCGGGACAGGGGACCCAACACTGAAGCTTTCTTT
CASSEIRDRGPNTEAFF
>TRBV7-2|.|TRBJ2-7|.|14
TGTGCCAGCAGCCCGGGGGGCCTCCCCTACGAGCAGTACTTC
CASSPGGLPYEQYF
>TRBV27|.|TRBJ2-1|.|15
TGTGCCAGCAGTTCTAGTCTACGCTCCTACAATGAGCAGTTCTTC
CASSSSLRSYNEQFF
>TRBV5-6|.|TRBJ1-6|.|16
TGTGCCAGCAGCACCGATGCGGGGGTCACCGGATCACCCCTCCACTTT
CASSTDAGVTGSPLHF
>TRBV4-2|.|TRBJ1-1|TRBD1|17
TGTGCCAGCAGCCAAGTTAGACAGGGGGCGAGGAACACTGAAGCTTTCTTT
CASSQVRQGARNTEAFF
>TRBV5-1|.|TRBJ1-1|TRBD1|15
TGCGCCAGCAGCTCGACAGGGGGCGCGGTCACTGAAGCTTTCTTT
CASSSTGGAVTEAFF
>TRBV5-4|.|TRBJ2-3|TRBD1|14
TGTGCCAGCAGCAATGGACAGGTCACAGATACGCAGTATTTT
CASSNGQVTDTQYF
>TRBV2|.|TRBJ1-4|TRBD1|14
TGTGCCAGCACCGATGGTCAGGGGGTTGAAAAACTGTTTTTT
CASTDGQGVEKLFF
>TRBV7-2|once|TRBJ2-4|TRBD1|19
TGTGCCAGCAGCCCAATTAGACAGGGATCTTCCCTAGCCAAAAACATTCAGTACTTC
CASSPIRQGSSLAKNIQYF
>TRBV29-1|.|TRBJ1-2|.|11
TGCAGCGTTGGGGGGGGGAGGGGCTACACCTTC
CSVGGGRGYTF
>TRBV7-9|few|TRBJ2-3|.|17
TGTGCCAGCAGCTTACTAAGTCTATCGACTAGCACAGATACGCAGTATTTT
CASSLLSLSTSTDTQYF
>TRBV4-3|.|TRBJ1-2|.|16
TGCGCCAGCAGCCAAGAAACCCCAGGATCGAACTATGGCTACACCTTC
CASSQETPGSNYGYTF
>TRBV5-6|few|TRBJ1-1|.|15
TGTGCCAGCAGCTTGTTTACGAGTATGAACACTGAAGCTTTCTTT
CASSLFTSMNTEAFF
>TRBV29-1|.|TRBJ2-7|TRBD1|13
TGCAGCGCCGGGGGGACAGGGTTCTACGAGCAGTACTTC
CSAGGTGFYEQYF
>TRBV19|.|TRBJ1-2|TRBD1|17
TGTGCCAGTAACTCCGGGACAGCCCGGAAATTTAACTATGGCTACACCTTC
CASNSGTARKFNYGYTF
>TRBV5-1|.|TRBJ1-4|.|14
TGCGCCAGCAGCTTGGGTCAGTCTAATGAAAAACTGTTTTTT
CASSLGQSNEKLFF
>TRBV7-2|.|TRBJ1-5|.|15
TGTGCCAGCAGCTTAGTGTCGGGAAGCAATCAGCCCCAGCATTTT
CASSLVSGSNQPQHF
>TRBV27|.|TRBJ1-2|TRBD1|15
TGTGCCAGCACCCCGGGACAGGGGGGCCGCTATGGCTACACCTTC
CASTPGQGGRYGYTF
>TRBV29-1|.|TRBJ1-2|TRBD1|15
TGCAGCGTTGGGGGGAAGACAGGGGGTAGTAGTGGCTACACCTTC
CSVGGKTGGSSGYTF
>TRBV6-1|.|TRBJ2-7|.|14
TGTGCCAGCAAAGTGGAGGTCCGCTCCTACGAGCAGTACTTC
CASKVEVRSYEQYF
>TRBV2|.|TRBJ2-3|TRBD2|14
TGTGCCAGCAGTGAGAGCGGGGGGGGAGATACGCAGTATTTT
CASSESGGGDTQYF
>TRBV15|.|TRBJ2-2|.|14
TGTGCCACCAGTCCTCCGGGAAACACCGGGGAGCTGTTTTTT
CATSPPGNTGELFF
>TRBV9|.|TRBJ2-3|.|15
TGTGCCAGCACCAAGGGGGTCCAAAACACAGATACGCAGTATTTT
CASTKGVQNTDTQYF
>TRBV5-5|.|TRBJ1-2|TRBD1|17
TGTGCCAGCAGCCTGCCCGACAGGGTCGGAGCTAACTATGGCTACACCTTC
CASSLPDRVGANYGYTF
>TRBV14|.|TRBJ2-5|TRBD2|17
TGTGCCAGCAGCCTTCTTCCCGGGACTAGCGGGGAAGAGACCCAGTACTTC
CASSLLPGTSGEETQYF
>TRBV6-1|few|TRBJ2-1|.|15
TGTGCCAGCAGTGAAACGGGAGCAGTCCTAAATGAGCAGTTCTTC
CASSETGAVLNEQFF
>TRBV27|.|TRBJ1-2|TRBD1|16
TGTGCCAGCAGCTACTTGGTGCAGGGGGCGCGAGGAGGCTACACCTTC
CASSYLVQGARGGYTF
>TRBV9|.|TRBJ2-3|TRBD2|18
TGTGCCAGCAGCAGGGGTCTAGCGGGAGACTCTAGCACAGATACGCAGTATTTT
CASSRGLAGDSSTDTQYF
>TRBV2|.|TRBJ2-5|TRBD2|14
TGTGCCAGCCGGACTAGCGGGGGGGCGGAGACCCAGTACTTC
CASRTSGGAETQYF
>TRBV5-1|once|TRBJ2-1|TRBD2|16
TGCGCCAGCAGCATCGGACTAGCGGGGGGTCACAATGAGCAGTTCTTC
CASSIGLAGGHNEQFF
>TRBV28|.|TRBJ1-1|.|13
TGTGCCACCCTCGTCCCAACTAACACTGAAGCTTTCTTT
CATLVPTNTEAFF
>TRBV7-3|once|TRBJ2-5|.|14
TGTGCCAGCGCTCGGAGCGGTAATTTGGGGACCCAGTACTTC
CASARSGNLGTQYF
>TRBV5-1|.|TRBJ2-1|TRBD2|14
TGCGCCAGCAGCATCCTCGGGACTAGCAATGAGCAGTTCTTC
CASSILGTSNEQFF